The 9 T cell receptor beta chains reported below all come from one sample, sequenced in a study of OX40 agonist ivuxolimab in advanced cancers. Libraries were prepared through the immunoSEQ multiplex PCR assay. This immuneACCESS table, as held by TCRdb, lists in-frame sequences with V and J called but not all clones. Of the missing ones, under half trace to an unresolved V gene in checked studies; the others have no known cause. In all, the sample holds around 67,000 clones, and roughly 80% of those were seen once. The biggest ten clones account for more than 1% of the sample. The sample was CD4+ or CD8+ T cells sorted from blood, taken in a trial of the OX40 agonist ivuxolimab. The source of these receptors is an adult with an advanced solid tumor such as melanoma, head and neck, liver or kidney cancer.

This rearrangement joins TRBV10-2 to TRBJ1-1; 7 nucleotides match TRBD1. This CDR3 is 12 amino acids long. Per the germline V gene, CDR1 is WSHSY and CDR2 is SAAADI. V was pared by 9 bases and J by 11 bases, with 12 bases of the junction left unmatched. The CDR3 DNA reads TGCGCCAGTCAGGGGGTCCGACGAGGGGCTTTCTTT. Encoded protein: CASQGVRRGAFF.

The chain employs TRBV4-1 and TRBJ2-3, with D unclear. CDR1 is MGHRA and CDR2 is YSYEKL in the germline V gene. The length of the CDR3 is 15 residues. Trimming stripped 2 bases from V and 1 base from J, with 10 bases between. The CDR3 reads CASSQIRTRTDTQYF. CDR3 DNA: TGCGCCAGCAGCCAAATCAGGACCCGCACAGATACGCAGTATTTT.

The chain couples TRBV10-3 to TRBJ2-4; TRBD2 matches at 7 bases. Per germline, CDR1 ENHRY and CDR2 SYGVKD. V was clipped by 3 bases and J by 7 bases; unmatched bases: 9. The CDR3 is 15 amino acids. The CDR3 spells CAISEGVAGGNIQYF. The CDR3 DNA reads as TGTGCCATCAGTGAAGGGGTTGCCGGGGGGAACATTCAGTACTTC.

CDR3 DNA: TGTGCCAGCAGCTTCGAAAACAAAGGGGGGCAGTATTTT. It translates to CASSFENKGGQYF. The genes are TRBV11-2 and TRBJ2-3; weak D call: TRBD1 (6 bases). The ends were cut back, 3 bases at V and 11 bases at J, with 15 bases in the middle. From germline, CDR1 is SGHAT and CDR2 FQNNGV. The CDR3 is 13 amino acids.

The CDR3 DNA reads TGTGCCAGCAGTCAGGGACAGGGGGGGACCTACGAGCAGTACTTC. Translation: CASSQGQGGTYEQYF. The chain is built from TRBV6-5 and TRBJ2-7; 11 positions agree with TRBD1. Unmatched junction bases numbered 5, after V lost 5 bases and J lost 2 bases. Germline V lookup: CDR1 MNHEY, CDR2 SVGAGI. This CDR3 spans 15 amino acids.

V and J are TRBV28 and TRBJ2-3; no clear D. The CDR3 spans 16 residues. The germline CDR1 and CDR2 sequences are MDHEN and SYDVKM. V lost 4 bases and J 0 bases, leaving 14 bases between the germline ends. The CDR3 nucleotides read TGTGCCAGCAGTTCTTGGGCCGGGTCTAGCACAGATACGCAGTATTTT. Translating gives CASSSWAGSSTDTQYF.

V gene TRBV5-1 combines with J gene TRBJ1-1; perhaps TRBD1 as D (6 bases). The CDR3 has 14 residues. CDR1 SGHRS and CDR2 YFSETQ come from the germline V gene. Trimming stripped 6 bases from V and 3 bases from J, with 15 bases between. CDR3 DNA: TGCGCCAGCAACGGCGGGGGCGCGGACACTGAAGCTTTCTTT. Translating it yields CASNGGGADTEAFF.

This clone appeared a few times. The rearrangement links TRBV4-1 to TRBJ2-5, with 9 bases fitting TRBD1. Germline values: CDR1 MGHRA, CDR2 YSYEKL. This CDR3 comprises 17 residues. With V trimmed by 0 bases and J by 7 bases, 12 bases remained unmatched. CDR3: CASSQDPLTGGGGTQYF. CDR3 nucleotides: TGCGCCAGCAGCCAAGATCCGTTAACAGGGGGCGGGGGGACCCAGTACTTC.

The chain couples TRBV6-6 to TRBJ2-7; 7 positions match TRBD1. J lost 5 bases, V lost 6 bases, and 7 bases had no gene match. The CDR3 length is 13 residues. Germline V gene data show CDR1 as MNHNY and CDR2 as SVGAGI (reference sequence). CDR3 DNA: TGTGCCAGCAGCACAGGGGATTTCCACGAGCAGTACTTC. This translates into CASSTGDFHEQYF.